This T cell receptor beta chain was identified during a study of T-cell memory formation after mild COVID-19. About the study: TCR clusters showed largely donor specificity.

Via MiXCR, TCRdb re-called the 5' RACE reads, giving one row per CDR3 protein. This table holds roughly 130,000 distinct CDR3 sequences, approximately 5.9% found once. This clonotype appeared a few times. The CDR3 contains 13 residues. Trimming pared 4 bases from V and 3 bases from J, leaving 10 bases between. Sequencing was performed on PBMCs or a T cell subset sorted from them (not recorded which). The V call is TRBV12-3 or TRBV12-4, the J call TRBJ2-7, with D perhaps matching TRBD2 (6 bases). The receptor was isolated from an adult woman who had mild COVID-19 (a few samples of this study predate the infection). Cell type and time point are not known. The CDR3 spells CASSSRLDYEQYF. CDR3 DNA sequence: TGTGCCAGCAGTTCTAGACTAGACTACGAGCAGTACTTC.